This T cell receptor beta chain was documented in a study of shared clonotypes between healthy human individuals. Deep was the level used in running the assay. Per the original methods: Filtering was not the same, since immunoSEQ gave junction-only sequences without quality scores. TCRdb's copy holds only in-frame clones and misses some; the assay was immunoSEQ multiplex PCR. Clone size and V and J calls were adopted from that table, with D and trimming inferred from the DNA. The table records roughly 2.6 million clones, around nine tenths of them present only once. Findings and caveats of the study: Depth of sequencing was expected to influence donor clonotype sharing. Limitation of the genetic and exposure-history diversity represented came from the few donors.

In its sample, this clone was seen a few times. The antigen is not known. Sample: naive CD4+ T cells sorted from blood. As to subset: CD45RA+ positively selected. The clonotype was recovered from a man aged 18 to 30 in good health.

This CDR3 reads CASNEGRNTEAFF. CDR3 in DNA: TGTGCCAGCAATGAGGGGAGGAACACTGAAGCTTTCTTT. The chain carries TRBV2 and TRBJ1-1; a possible D gene is TRBD1 (5 bases). From germline, CDR1 is SNHLY and CDR2 FYNNEI. Trimming removed 7 bases at V and 1 base at J, with 10 bases between. CDR3 size: 13 residues.